These 30 T cell receptor beta chains share one sample of origin, sequenced in a study of T cells in Graves' hyperthyroidism and ophthalmopathy. The investigators amplified TCR beta CDR3 regions from RNA transcripts. First-round RT-PCR of the TCR CDR3 relied on the HTBI primer set. In TCRdb, the multiplex PCR reads were re-called with MiXCR into one record per CDR3 protein. The sample consists of around 700,000 distinct CDR3 sequences, 15% to 20% of them appearing once. The material sequenced was blood. The source of these receptors is a woman aged 50 to 60 with Graves' hyperthyroidism that later progressed to Graves' ophthalmopathy.

As to this clonotype: A read error may account for a junction end that differs from germline. This chain links TRBV7-6 with TRBJ1-2; D might be TRBD1 (6 bases). CDR3 length equals 15 residues. The germline gives CDR1 SGHVS, CDR2 FNYEAQ. CDR3 loop: CAGSLGDNANYGYTF. The DNA for the CDR3 is TGTGCCGGCAGCTTAGGGGACAACGCCAACTATGGCTACACCTTC.

In the case of this clonotype: This clone may be a read error of a much larger clone one base away. CDR3 amino acids: CAISDEDYSYEQHF. The DNA for the CDR3 is TGTGCCATCAGTGACGAGGACTACTCCTACGAGCAGCACTTC. V usage is TRBV10-3 and J usage is TRBJ2-7, with D possibly matching TRBD2 (6 bases). This CDR3 has 14 residues. In germline, CDR1 is ENHRY, CDR2 SYGVKD.

The table lists this clonotype with a few counts. The genes are TRBV30 and TRBJ1-2, with 7 bases aligning to TRBD1. Germline loops: CDR1 GTSNPN, CDR2 SVGIG (reference sequence). The CDR3 is 13 amino acids. In nucleotides, the CDR3 is TGTGCGGGCCTTAAGGGGGCGCGGTATGGCTACACCTTC. It is translated as CAGLKGARYGYTF. Together with reference TRBV30 and TRBJ1-2, the CDR3 gives the full variable domain: SQTIHQWPATLVQPVGSPLSLECTVEGTSNPNLYWYRQAAGRGLQLLFYSVGIGQISSEVPQNLSASRPQDRQFILSSKKLLLSDSGFYLCAGLKGARYGYTFGSGTRLTVV.

A few counts support this clonotype. The chain carries TRBV30 and TRBJ2-3, with 10 bases fitting TRBD1. The CDR3 covers 13 residues. Trimming at V came to 5 bases and at J to 1 base, leaving 0 bases not matched to a gene. Germline CDR1 and CDR2: GTSNPN and SVGIG (reference sequence). This CDR3 reads CAWDRGRTDTQYF. As DNA, the CDR3 is TGTGCCTGGGACAGGGGGCGCACAGATACGCAGTATTTT.

The V gene is TRBV3-1, the J gene TRBJ1-1; 12 bases are a match to TRBD1. This CDR3 spans 18 amino acids. The germline gives CDR1 LGHDT, CDR2 YNNKEL (reference sequence). V gave up 4 bases and J gave up 4 bases; unmatched junction bases: 13. The CDR3 loop reads CASSPYGTGGVMGTEAFF. CDR3 bases: TGTGCCAGCAGCCCATACGGGACAGGGGGCGTTATGGGCACTGAAGCTTTCTTT.

The sample holds one count of this clonotype. This chain links TRBV10-3 with TRBJ1-4, with TRBD1 matching over 11 bases. Germline values: CDR1 ENHRY, CDR2 SYGVKD. The CDR3 runs 16 residues. V trimming: 10 bases; J trimming: 7 bases; junction bases outside the gene matches: 14. CDR3 protein: CATGPGTGGFGEKLFF. The DNA of the CDR3 is TGTGCCACCGGGCCCGGGACAGGGGGTTTTGGTGAAAAACTGTTTTTT.

This clonotype has a count of ten or more. The chain links TRBV12-3 or TRBV12-4 to TRBJ1-1, with 7 bases lining up with TRBD1. Trimming at V came to 0 bases and at J to 4 bases, leaving 2 bases not matched to a gene. This CDR3 is built from 14 residues. CDR3 bases: TGTGCCAGCAGTTTAGCAAGGGGGCGCACTGAAGCTTTCTTT. Its translation is CASSLARGRTEAFF.

With regard to this clonotype: Because it lacks the conserved phenylalanine or tryptophan at the end, this CDR3 is likely a read error. The chain joins TRBV2 to TRBJ2-7, with 7 bases aligning to TRBD1. Per the germline V gene, CDR1 is SNHLY and CDR2 is FYNNEI. V gave up 5 bases and J gave up 5 bases; unmatched junction bases: 3. The CDR3 spans 12 residues. The CDR3 region is CASSYRGHEQYL. For the CDR3, the DNA is TGTGCCAGCAGTTATAGGGGGCACGAGCAGTACCTC.

A few counts support this clonotype. The V and J genes are TRBV19 and TRBJ1-5, with D maybe TRBD1 (5 bases). Germline V gene lookup returns CDR1 LNHDA and CDR2 SQIVND (reference sequence). The CDR3 covers 12 residues. Trimming removed 8 bases at V and 11 bases at J, with 16 bases between. This CDR3 is CASGGGGRAQHF. The CDR3 coding sequence is TGTGCCAGTGGGGGAGGTGGACGGGCCCAGCATTTT.

This clonotype came up once. The chain links TRBV6-1 to TRBJ1-1; D might be TRBD1 (5 bases). Trimming removed 1 base from V and 1 base from J, with 19 bases in between. Per the germline V gene, CDR1 is MNHNS and CDR2 is SASEGT. The CDR3 contains 18 residues. The CDR3 DNA reads as TGTGCCAGCAGTGAAGGGACCGCCTCCGCCCAGGGGAACACTGAAGCTTTCTTT. It codes for CASSEGTASAQGNTEAFF.

The CDR3 DNA reads TGTGCCAGCAGCCCGGACAGGGCAGGAGAGCAGTACTTC. Residues: CASSPDRAGEQYF. This chain uses TRBV11-2 with TRBJ2-7, with 8 bases matching TRBD1. From germline, CDR1 is SGHAT and CDR2 FQNNGV. This CDR3 comprises 13 residues. Trimming cost V 5 bases and J 7 bases; bases outside gene matches: 7.

V is TRBV27 and J is TRBJ1-2; D might be TRBD1 (6 bases). The CDR3 is made up of 16 amino acids. The V end lost 6 bases, the J end lost 0 bases, and 17 bases lay between the germline ends. Germline values: CDR1 MNHEY, CDR2 SMNVEV (reference sequence). CDR3 amino acids: CASRTRRDIPNYGYTF. The CDR3 nucleotides are TGTGCCAGCAGAACAAGGCGGGACATACCTAACTATGGCTACACCTTC.

This clonotype was seen ten or more times. The V gene is TRBV7-3, the J gene TRBJ1-3; the D is unclear. Trimming took 7 bases from V and 0 from J, leaving 10 bases between them. CDR1 and CDR2 (germline): SGHTA, FQGTGA. The CDR3 covers 14 residues. CDR3 nucleotide sequence: TGTGCCAGCAAGGCTGGGCCCTCTGGAAACACCATATATTTT. Amino acid sequence: CASKAGPSGNTIYF.

This clonotype has just a few counts. V is TRBV20-1 and J is TRBJ1-1; 8 bases are a match to TRBD1. This CDR3 is 14 amino acids long. Germline V gene sequence: CDR1 DFQATT, CDR2 SNEGSKA (reference sequence). J lost 1 base, V lost 5 bases, and 6 bases had no gene match. The CDR3 spells CSADGTGTNTEAFF. The CDR3 DNA reads as TGCAGTGCTGATGGGACAGGCACGAACACTGAAGCTTTCTTT.

This clonotype was seen only a few times. The genes are TRBV4-1 and TRBJ1-2; TRBD1 matches 7 bases. CDR3 length equals 16 residues. In germline, CDR1 is MGHRA, CDR2 YSYEKL. V lost 0 bases, J lost 4 bases, and 8 bases stayed unmatched. Here the CDR3 DNA reads TGCGCCAGCAGCCAAGATCAGGACAGGACGGTCTATGGCTACACCTTC. Translated, it gives CASSQDQDRTVYGYTF.

The chain combines TRBV14 with TRBJ2-7; D not certain. There are 16 residues in the CDR3. V was trimmed by 1 base and J by 1 base, leaving 14 bases between them. Germline V gene lookup returns CDR1 SGHDN and CDR2 FVKESK. The CDR3 bases are TGTGCCAGCAGCCAAGGGGTCTCGTTGCGGTCCTACGAGCAGTACTTC. Its translation: CASSQGVSLRSYEQYF.

This clonotype was recorded a few times. This CDR3 is CASSYNGNEQFF. CDR3 DNA: TGTGCCAGCAGCTACAATGGCAATGAGCAGTTCTTC. This chain connects TRBV7-8 to TRBJ2-1; D not resolved. Germline-derived CDR1 and CDR2 are SGHVS and FQNEAQ. The CDR3 runs 12 residues. The ends were cut back, 4 bases at V and 6 bases at J, with 7 bases in the middle.

This clonotype appeared many times. The chain combines TRBV18 with TRBJ2-7; 8 bases are shared with TRBD2. CDR3 length: 11 residues. J gave up 8 bases and V 6 bases, and 3 bases lay outside the gene matches. CDR1 and CDR2 from the germline V gene are KGHSH and LQKENI. The CDR3 spells CASSRGAQQYF. As DNA, the CDR3 is TGTGCCAGCTCGCGGGGGGCCCAGCAGTACTTC.

This clonotype was detected many times. The V call is TRBV10-3, the J call TRBJ1-2, with D possibly being TRBD1 (6 bases). In germline, CDR1 is ENHRY, CDR2 SYGVKD. CDR3 length: 14 residues. The V end was cut by 2 bases, the J end by 2 bases, with 9 bases between. The CDR3 region has the DNA TGTGCCATCAGTGAGGGGGGGCCCAACTATGGCTACACCTTC. It codes for CAISEGGPNYGYTF.

V gene TRBV3-1 combines with J gene TRBJ2-1, with 11 positions matching TRBD2. Germline loops: CDR1 LGHDT, CDR2 YNNKEL (reference sequence). The J segment lost 2 bases and the V segment lost 4 bases, leaving 7 bases of the junction unmatched. This CDR3 is 17 amino acids long. The CDR3 bases are TGTGCCAGCAGCCCAACTCTAGCGGGGGGAGCCTACAATGAGCAGTTCTTC. Amino acids: CASSPTLAGGAYNEQFF.

The table lists this clonotype with many counts. The chain has TRBV10-1 and TRBJ1-1, with D unclear. With 3 bases removed from V and 0 bases from J, the gap between germline ends came to 11 bases. CDR3 length equals 15 residues. Germline lookup yields CDR1 WNHNN and CDR2 SYGVQD (reference sequence). The CDR3 DNA reads TGCGCCAGCAGTGATAAGGCTTCGGTGAACACTGAAGCTTTCTTT. This sequence encodes CASSDKASVNTEAFF.

This clonotype occurred a few times. The chain carries TRBV7-9 and TRBJ2-2; D gene unclear. Deletions cut 5 bases from V and 4 bases from J, with 11 bases between. The CDR3 extends over 14 amino acids. Germline CDR1 SEHNR, CDR2 FQNEAQ (reference sequence). Here the CDR3 reads CASSPSGATGELFF. The CDR3 DNA reads as TGTGCCAGCAGCCCCTCGGGTGCCACCGGGGAGCTGTTTTTT.

J is TRBJ1-1 and V is TRBV29-1; no reliable D call. With 4 bases removed from V and 0 bases from J, the gap between germline ends came to 6 bases. The CDR3 consists of 12 residues. The germline V gene has CDR1 SQVTM and CDR2 ANQGSEA. CDR3 nucleotides: TGCAGCGTTGTCGAGCTGAACACTGAAGCTTTCTTT. Protein: CSVVELNTEAFF.

This clonotype was observed many times. V and J are TRBV20-1 and TRBJ2-1; 15 nucleotides line up with TRBD2. The ends lost 1 base at V and 4 bases at J; junction bases unmatched: 11. The CDR3 is made up of 19 amino acids. Germline loops: CDR1 DFQATT, CDR2 SNEGSKA (reference sequence). The CDR3 bases are TGCAGTGCTAGAGCTGATAAAGGACTAGCGGGGGGGAAGTACAATGAGCAGTTCTTC. This codes for CSARADKGLAGGKYNEQFF.

The chain recombines TRBV20-1 with TRBJ1-5; the D gene is possibly TRBD1 (6 bases). The CDR3 is 16 amino acids. The germline V and J ends were trimmed by 1 base and 4 bases, with 17 bases remaining between them. The V gene's germline CDR1 is DFQATT and CDR2 SNEGSKA (reference sequence). The CDR3 sequence is CSARGQAFRANQPQHF. In DNA form, the CDR3 reads TGCAGTGCTAGAGGACAGGCCTTCCGGGCAAATCAGCCCCAGCATTTT.

In its sample, this clonotype was seen once. The CDR3 region is CASSLFGTGNTGELFF. The CDR3 DNA reads as TGTGCCAGCAGCTTATTCGGGACAGGTAACACCGGGGAGCTGTTTTTT. The gene calls are TRBV5-6 and TRBJ2-2; 8 nucleotides match TRBD1. The V segment lost 2 bases and the J segment 2 bases; nucleotides outside the gene matches: 5. In germline, CDR1 is SGHDT, CDR2 YYEEEE. The CDR3 has 16 amino acids.

Many counts were recorded for this clonotype. V usage is TRBV20-1 and J usage is TRBJ2-7; D might be TRBD1 (6 bases). The V gene lost 3 bases and the J gene lost 3 bases, with 15 bases spanning the gap. CDR1 DFQATT and CDR2 SNEGSKA come from the germline V gene (reference sequence). The CDR3 runs to 14 residues. The CDR3 coding sequence is TGCAGTGCTAGGATAACAGGGATAGGCTACGAGCAGTACTTC. This codes for CSARITGIGYEQYF.

This clonotype has just a few counts. The chain links TRBV19 to TRBJ1-5; a weak D match, TRBD1 (6 bases). The V end lost 4 bases, the J end lost 7 bases, and 17 bases lay between the germline ends. CDR3 size: 15 residues. CDR1 LNHDA and CDR2 SQIVND come from the germline V gene (reference sequence). CDR3 residues: CASSTRDMGGQPQHF. CDR3 coding DNA: TGTGCCAGTAGTACCCGGGACATGGGAGGGCAGCCCCAGCATTTT.

In its sample, this clonotype was seen many times. The chain carries TRBV30 and TRBJ1-2; 7 bases are a match to TRBD1. The V gene's germline CDR1 is GTSNPN and CDR2 SVGIG (reference sequence). This CDR3 is 15 amino acids long. V dropped 3 bases and J dropped 4; count of bases not matched to a gene: 11. The CDR3 nucleotides are TGTGCCTGGAGCCCAGGGACAGCACAAACCTATGGCTACACCTTC. This encodes CAWSPGTAQTYGYTF.

This clonotype was counted between two and nine times. The rearrangement joins TRBV10-3 to TRBJ1-6, with D maybe TRBD1 (6 bases). From germline, CDR1 is ENHRY and CDR2 SYGVKD. The V end lost 0 bases, the J end lost 4 bases, and 10 bases lay between the germline ends. This CDR3 is 16 amino acids long. The CDR3 protein is CAISESKGQYNSPLHF. CDR3 in DNA: TGTGCCATCAGTGAGTCGAAAGGACAGTATAATTCACCCCTCCACTTT.